The rows below give T cell receptor beta chains drawn from one sample of a study of regulatory T cells in long-lasting Graves disease. TCRdb processed the multiplex PCR reads anew with MiXCR; each CDR3 protein has one entry. The sample records more than 350,000 distinct CDR3 sequences, 14% to 15% being singletons. This sample also appeared in a second study, on T cells in Graves' hyperthyroidism and ophthalmopathy.

This sample comprised peripheral blood mononuclear cells (PBMCs), obtained at new diagnosis, from a patient treated with antithyroid drugs. The receptors derive from a woman aged 25-40 years with Graves disease. CDR3s include the opening cysteine and the closing phenylalanine or tryptophan. The order of the fields is clone size, J gene, D gene, V gene, CDR3 protein, CDR3 DNA. A D gene is named only where the DNA matches it firmly. A clone size is listed for some rows: how often the clone was seen (once, few, many), or a class if it is expanded.

>many|TRBJ2-3|TRBD2|TRBV29-1
CSVDREDSGSPDTQYF
TGCAGCGTTGACCGCGAGGATAGCGGGAGCCCAGATACGCAGTATTTT
>few|TRBJ2-5|.|TRBV10-3
CATLGVSGQETQYF
TGTGCCACCCTGGGAGTTTCGGGCCAAGAGACCCAGTACTTC
>many|TRBJ1-1|TRBD1|TRBV7-8
CASSSRDSMNTEAFF
TGTGCCAGCAGCTCCCGGGACAGCATGAACACTGAAGCTTTCTTT
>many|TRBJ1-2|.|TRBV6-5
CASSYYRDGYTF
TGTGCCAGCAGTTATTACAGGGACGGCTACACCTTC
>.|TRBJ2-3|.|TRBV24-1
CATSALSNISTDTQYF
TGTGCCACCAGTGCTCTCTCAAACATAAGCACAGATACGCAGTATTTT
>many|TRBJ2-1|.|TRBV7-2
CASRDLGAYNEQFF
TGTGCCAGCAGAGACCTGGGGGCGTACAATGAGCAGTTCTTC
>many|TRBJ2-1|.|TRBV18
CASSEIGDEQFF
TGTGCCAGCTCAGAAATTGGGGATGAGCAGTTCTTC
>many|TRBJ2-1|TRBD2|TRBV6-2/TRBV6-3
CASSQGPSGTYNEQFF
TGTGCCAGCTCCCAGGGACCTAGCGGGACCTACAATGAGCAGTTCTTC
>few|TRBJ2-4|.|TRBV4-1
CASSQVGYIQYF
TGCGCCAGCAGCCAAGTGGGTTACATTCAGTACTTC
>.|TRBJ2-1|TRBD2|TRBV12-5
CASGLFRGGPIEQFF
TGTGCTAGTGGTTTGTTCCGCGGGGGGCCCATCGAGCAGTTCTTC
>.|TRBJ1-1|.|TRBV27
CASSLLFAGTEAFF
TGTGCCAGCAGTTTATTATTCGCTGGCACTGAAGCTTTCTTT
>.|TRBJ2-1|.|TRBV7-2
CASRPFHNEQFF
TGTGCCAGCAGACCATTTCACAATGAGCAGTTCTTC
>.|TRBJ2-1|TRBD2|TRBV6-5
CASSYGSGMGNEQFF
TGTGCCAGCAGTTACGGTAGCGGGATGGGCAATGAGCAGTTCTTC
>.|TRBJ2-7|.|TRBV2
CASRGAPEQYF
TGTGCCAGCAGGGGGGCTCCCGAGCAGTACTTC
>many|TRBJ1-1|.|TRBV12-3/TRBV12-4
CASRAFGGMNTEAFF
TGTGCCAGCAGGGCCTTTGGGGGCATGAACACTGAAGCTTTCTTT
>many|TRBJ2-1|.|TRBV30
CAWSGVERAPTNEQFF
TGTGCCTGGAGCGGGGTAGAACGGGCCCCCACCAATGAGCAGTTCTTC
>many|TRBJ2-2|TRBD2|TRBV7-9
CASSTGTSGRTGELFF
TGTGCCAGCAGCACCGGGACTAGCGGGAGGACCGGGGAGCTGTTTTTT
>many|TRBJ1-1|.|TRBV7-9
CASSLDRRLMNTEAFF
TGTGCCAGCAGCTTAGATCGGCGGCTCATGAACACTGAAGCTTTCTTT
>once|TRBJ1-5|TRBD1|TRBV10-3
CAIRQGGQPQHF
TGTGCCATCCGACAGGGGGGTCAGCCCCAGCATTTT
>few|TRBJ1-2|.|TRBV12-3/TRBV12-4
CASTRGRFGYTF
TGTGCCAGCACCCGGGGGCGCTTTGGCTACACCTTC
>.|TRBJ1-2|TRBD1|TRBV19
CASSIPPRGRDGYTF
TGTGCCAGTAGTATACCCCCCAGGGGGCGGGATGGCTACACCTTC
>many|TRBJ1-1|.|TRBV13
CASSLWLDEAFF
TGTGCCAGCAGCTTATGGTTGGATGAAGCTTTCTTT
>.|TRBJ2-1|TRBD2|TRBV11-2
CASSLDTGGNSEQFF
TGTGCCAGCAGCTTAGATACGGGAGGTAATAGTGAGCAGTTCTTC
>few|TRBJ2-6|.|TRBV6-9
CASSFIGANVLTF
TGTGCCAGCAGTTTTATCGGGGCCAACGTCCTGACTTTC
>.|TRBJ2-1|.|TRBV19
CASRGIAEGYNEQFF
TGTGCCAGTAGAGGGATAGCGGAGGGATACAATGAGCAGTTCTTC
>many|TRBJ2-5|.|TRBV6-9
CASSYVLAGYQETQYF
TGTGCCAGCAGTTACGTTCTCGCGGGATACCAAGAGACCCAGTACTTC
>many|TRBJ1-1|.|TRBV24-1
CATSDPGGPEAFF
TGTGCCACCAGTGACCCCGGGGGCCCTGAAGCTTTCTTT
>few|TRBJ2-7|TRBD2|TRBV20-1
CSANRGGGDYEQYF
TGCAGTGCAAACCGGGGGGGAGGCGACTACGAGCAGTACTTC
>many|TRBJ2-7|.|TRBV3-1
CASSQGADEQYF
TGTGCCAGCAGCCAAGGCGCGGACGAGCAGTACTTC
>.|TRBJ2-2|.|TRBV2
CASRVGGGTGELFF
TGTGCCAGCAGGGTGGGAGGGGGCACCGGGGAGCTGTTTTTT
>many|TRBJ2-2|.|TRBV28
CASSPGLFTGELFF
TGTGCCAGCAGTCCGGGACTGTTCACCGGGGAGCTGTTTTTT
>few|TRBJ2-7|TRBD2|TRBV10-3
CAISEPSGRIGEQYF
TGTGCCATCAGTGAGCCCAGCGGGAGGATCGGCGAGCAGTACTTC
>few|TRBJ2-3|.|TRBV13
CASSVVPGSTDTQYF
TGCGCCAGCAGCGTCGTGCCGGGAAGCACAGATACGCAGTATTTT
>.|TRBJ1-4|TRBD1|TRBV2
CASRRGPTNEKLFF
TGTGCCAGCAGGAGGGGGCCAACTAATGAAAAACTGTTTTTT
>few|TRBJ1-1|.|TRBV4-1
CASSQPEDTEAFF
TGCGCCAGCAGCCAACCGGAAGACACTGAAGCTTTCTTT
>.|TRBJ2-5|TRBD1|TRBV24-1
CATSQTGLEETQYF
TGTGCCACCTCACAGACAGGGCTGGAGGAGACCCAGTACTTC
>.|TRBJ2-6|.|TRBV5-6
CASSPYISGANVLTF
TGTGCCAGCAGCCCGTACATCTCTGGGGCCAACGTCCTGACTTTC
>many|TRBJ2-1|TRBD1|TRBV7-2
CASSLAQGAYNEQFF
TGTGCCAGCAGCTTAGCACAGGGGGCCTACAATGAGCAGTTCTTC
>.|TRBJ2-7|.|TRBV6-5
CASSYDTREKQYF
TGTGCCAGCAGTTACGATACCAGGGAGAAGCAGTACTTC
>many|TRBJ2-5|.|TRBV20-1
CSAEGRAQETQYF
TGCAGTGCAGAGGGCAGGGCGCAAGAGACCCAGTACTTC
>few|TRBJ1-5|.|TRBV18
CASSLLGSSTSNQPQHF
TGTGCCAGCTCCCTACTAGGCTCCTCCACTAGCAATCAGCCCCAGCATTTT
>many|TRBJ2-1|TRBD2|TRBV20-1
CSARELAGGWDEQFF
TGCAGTGCTAGGGAACTAGCGGGAGGGTGGGATGAGCAGTTCTTC
>many|TRBJ2-7|.|TRBV10-3
CAISESTVSKYEQYF
TGTGCCATCAGTGAGTCGACAGTTTCTAAGTACGAGCAGTACTTC
>many|TRBJ2-7|TRBD1|TRBV7-2
CASKPQSGTALYEQYF
TGTGCCAGCAAGCCCCAATCCGGGACAGCACTTTACGAGCAGTACTTC
>many|TRBJ2-1|TRBD2|TRBV7-3
CASSLLAGGPSSSYNEQFF
TGTGCCAGCAGCTTACTAGCGGGAGGTCCATCCAGCTCCTACAATGAGCAGTTCTTC
>few|TRBJ2-1|TRBD1|TRBV14
CASSQEFLTGGFYNEQFF
TGTGCCAGCAGCCAAGAGTTTTTGACAGGGGGCTTTTACAATGAGCAGTTCTTC
>many|TRBJ2-5|TRBD2|TRBV27
CASSLSGTSGGANQYF
TGTGCCAGCAGTTTATCCGGGACTAGCGGGGGAGCTAACCAGTACTTC
>many|TRBJ2-7|TRBD1|TRBV6-1
CASRGQSYEQYF
TGTGCCAGCAGGGGACAGTCCTACGAGCAGTACTTC
>.|TRBJ1-6|TRBD1|TRBV28
CASSLGGQGGTLHF
TGTGCCAGCAGTTTGGGTGGACAGGGAGGTACCCTCCACTTT
>many|TRBJ2-2|.|TRBV6-1
CASSPLTGTGELFF
TGTGCCAGCAGTCCCCTGACTGGCACCGGGGAGCTGTTTTTT
>few|TRBJ1-4|TRBD1|TRBV25-1
CASAATGIFEKLFF
TGTGCCAGCGCGGCGACAGGGATATTTGAAAAACTGTTTTTT
>many|TRBJ2-2|TRBD2|TRBV9
CASSVAGGNTGELFF
TGTGCCAGCAGTGTAGCGGGAGGGAACACCGGGGAGCTGTTTTTT
>few|TRBJ1-1|.|TRBV30
CAWSLGPGVTEAFF
TGTGCCTGGAGTCTCGGACCCGGGGTAACTGAAGCTTTCTTT
>many|TRBJ2-3|.|TRBV20-1
CSAREGREADTQYF
TGCAGTGCTAGAGAAGGCAGGGAGGCAGATACGCAGTATTTT
>many|TRBJ2-1|.|TRBV20-1
CSADRYNEQFF
TGCAGTGCAGACAGGTACAATGAGCAGTTCTTC
>.|TRBJ2-5|TRBD2|TRBV5-4
CASRLGLAEETQYF
TGTGCCAGCAGGTTAGGACTAGCGGAAGAGACCCAGTACTTC
>many|TRBJ1-6|.|TRBV3-1
CASRNGRNSPLHF
TGTGCCAGCAGAAACGGGAGAAATTCACCCCTCCACTTT
>many|TRBJ2-5|TRBD2|TRBV5-1
CASSLDPSGDQETQYF
TGCGCCAGCAGCTTGGACCCTAGCGGGGACCAAGAGACCCAGTACTTC
>.|TRBJ1-6|.|TRBV28
CASSLWQEEDSPLHF
TGTGCCAGCAGTTTATGGCAGGAGGAGGATTCACCCCTCCACTTT
>many|TRBJ2-7|TRBD2|TRBV5-1
CASQSAGDEQYF
TGCGCCAGTCAATCAGCGGGGGACGAGCAGTACTTC